Detailed here is one T cell receptor (beta chain). The specificity of this receptor is unknown. No much larger clonotype is one base removed from it; base qualities were not supplied. To sequence the TCRbeta CDR3 region, genomic DNA was isolated from the sorted cells. The immunoSEQ Assay was used for sequencing of TCRbeta CDR3 regions. TCRdb took this table from immuneACCESS and kept in-frame rearrangements with V and J called. Such tables lack part of the clones; where checked against another copy, unresolved V genes explain under half of the gap, and the rest is unexplained. The sample table shows about 98,000 clones, and approximately 93% are seen once. The top ten hold roughly 0.26% of the sample. Patients with autoimmune disease history or receiving systemic immunosuppression were excluded from the trial. Peripheral blood for TCR sequencing was drawn from every dose cohort at baseline, at cycle 4 day 1 and at cycle 7 day 1. Samples came from an open-label, multicenter, first-in-human phase I dose-escalation trial of ivuxolimab. Adults with locally advanced or metastatic melanoma, renal cell, hepatocellular, or head and neck squamous cell carcinoma were enrolled in the trial. CD4+ and CD8+ T cells were sorted separately from peripheral blood before TCR sequencing.

From the germline V gene (reference sequence), CDR1 is MNHEY and CDR2 is SMNVEV. V and J are trimmed by 5 bases and 0 bases, and the gene matches miss 4 bases of the junction. From its cysteine to its phenylalanine, the CDR3 spans 15 amino acids. Only the CDR3 DNA is retained, 45 bases long and in frame from the first base. This sample was included in a study of OX40 agonist ivuxolimab in advanced cancers. Concerning the study at large: Ivuxolimab was a fully human IgG2 agonistic monoclonal antibody targeting the costimulatory receptor OX40 (CD134). In the dose-escalation cohort, 65% to 85% of patients were male, and the mean age was 60 years with a range of roughly 20 to 80. Among the approximately 50 dose-escalation patients, roughly 20 had hepatocellular carcinoma, some 15 melanoma, 9 renal cell carcinoma and 9 head and neck cancer. The paper reports the monotherapy dose-escalation portion (N ≈ 52 patients) of the phase I ivuxolimab trial. Peripheral TCRbeta sequencing was intended to test whether TCR sequence diversity was altered and clonal T-cell expansion was caused by ivuxolimab. Patients were allowed to have had prior anti-PD-1, anti-PD-L1 or anti-CTLA-4 therapy, and more than 35% of the dose-escalation patients had been treated with checkpoint inhibitors. Three dose-escalation patients achieved partial responses, one with hepatocellular carcinoma and two with cutaneous melanoma. Intravenous ivuxolimab was administered to patients every 2 weeks at six dose levels: 0.01, 0.1, 0.3, 1.5, 3 and 10 mg/kg.

Here is what the overall study found, with its caveats: In the 0.1-3.0 mg/kg groups, partial responders had among the lowest normalized peripheral clonal expansion, particularly in CD8+ T cells. At doses of 0.1 to 3.0 mg/kg, clonal expansion of both CD4+ and CD8+ blood T cells was observed from baseline to week 6. Low levels of normalized T-cell clonal expansion were also seen in some patients who did not respond. The antigen specificity of the clonally expanded peripheral T cells was not determined. After ivuxolimab, more expanded clones were found on average in CD8+ T cells than in CD4+ T cells.

The TCR originated in an adult with an advanced solid tumor such as melanoma, head and neck, liver or kidney cancer. Here the sequenced sample was CD4+ or CD8+ T cells sorted from blood, taken in a trial of the OX40 agonist ivuxolimab. The receptor chain draws on TRBV27 and TRBJ2-3, with 8 bases matching TRBD1. The DNA sequence is TGTGCCAGCAGTGCCCGGACAGGGAGCACAGATACGCAGTATTTT. Its translation reads: CASSARTGSTDTQYF.